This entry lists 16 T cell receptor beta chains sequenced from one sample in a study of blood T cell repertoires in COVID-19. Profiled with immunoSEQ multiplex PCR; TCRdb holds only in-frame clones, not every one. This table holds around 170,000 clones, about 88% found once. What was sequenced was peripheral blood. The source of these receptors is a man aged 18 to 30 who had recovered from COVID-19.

CDR3 protein: CASSLTGGENGYTF. CDR3 DNA: TGTGCCAGCAGCTTGACAGGGGGCGAAAATGGCTACACCTTC. The J gene is TRBJ1-2, the V gene TRBV11-2, with TRBD1 identical over 10 bases. The J segment lost 6 bases and the V segment lost 3 bases, leaving 4 bases of the junction unmatched. Germline CDR1 is SGHAT and CDR2 is FQNNGV. This CDR3 has 14 amino acids.

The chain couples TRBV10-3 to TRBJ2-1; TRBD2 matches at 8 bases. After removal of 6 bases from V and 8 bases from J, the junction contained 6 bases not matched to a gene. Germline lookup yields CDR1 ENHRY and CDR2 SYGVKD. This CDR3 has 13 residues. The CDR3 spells CAIRRLAIDEQFF. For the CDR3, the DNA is TGTGCCATCAGAAGACTAGCGATCGATGAGCAGTTCTTC.

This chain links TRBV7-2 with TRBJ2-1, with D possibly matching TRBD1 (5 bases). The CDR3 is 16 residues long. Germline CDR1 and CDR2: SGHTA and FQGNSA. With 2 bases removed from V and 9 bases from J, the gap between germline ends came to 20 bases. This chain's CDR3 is CASSLSGAGSYVEQFF. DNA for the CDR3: TGTGCCAGCAGCTTAAGTGGGGCCGGGTCCTATGTTGAGCAGTTCTTC.

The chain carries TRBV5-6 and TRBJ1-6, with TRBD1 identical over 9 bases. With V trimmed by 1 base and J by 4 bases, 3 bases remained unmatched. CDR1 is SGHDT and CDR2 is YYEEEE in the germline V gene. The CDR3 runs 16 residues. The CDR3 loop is CASSLRGTGYNSPLHF. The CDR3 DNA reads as TGTGCCAGCAGCTTGAGGGGGACAGGGTATAATTCACCCCTCCACTTT.

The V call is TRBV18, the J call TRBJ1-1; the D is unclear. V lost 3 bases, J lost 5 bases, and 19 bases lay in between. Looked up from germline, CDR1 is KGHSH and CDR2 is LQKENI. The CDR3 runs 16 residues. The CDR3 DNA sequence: TGTGCCAGCTCACCCGGACCGATACTGGGGAGGACTGAAGCTTTCTTT. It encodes CASSPGPILGRTEAFF.

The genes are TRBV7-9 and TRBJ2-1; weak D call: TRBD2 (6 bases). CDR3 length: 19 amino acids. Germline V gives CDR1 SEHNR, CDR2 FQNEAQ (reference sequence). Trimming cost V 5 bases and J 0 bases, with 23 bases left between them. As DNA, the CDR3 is TGTGCCAGCAGCCCCAACGCCGTGGAGGGCTTGAGCTCCTACAATGAGCAGTTCTTC. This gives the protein CASSPNAVEGLSSYNEQFF. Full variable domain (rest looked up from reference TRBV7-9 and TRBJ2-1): DTGVSQNPRHKITKRGQNVTFRCDPISEHNRLYWYRQTLGQGPEFLTYFQNEAQLEKSRLLSDRFSAERPKGSFSTLEIQRTEQGDSAMYLCASSPNAVEGLSSYNEQFFGPGTRLTVL.

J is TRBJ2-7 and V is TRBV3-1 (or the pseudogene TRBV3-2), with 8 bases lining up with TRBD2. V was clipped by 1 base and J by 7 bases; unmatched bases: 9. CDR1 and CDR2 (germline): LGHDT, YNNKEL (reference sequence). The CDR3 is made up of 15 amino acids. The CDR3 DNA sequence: TGTGCCAGCAGCCAAGGGACGGGAGGGCCGGGGGAGCAGTACTTC. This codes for CASSQGTGGPGEQYF.

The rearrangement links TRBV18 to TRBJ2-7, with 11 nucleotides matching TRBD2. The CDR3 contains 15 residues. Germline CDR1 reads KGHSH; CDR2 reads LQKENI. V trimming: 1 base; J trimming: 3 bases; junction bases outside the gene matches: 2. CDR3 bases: TGTGCCAGCTCACCACTAACTAGCGGGAGCTACGAGCAGTACTTC. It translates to CASSPLTSGSYEQYF.

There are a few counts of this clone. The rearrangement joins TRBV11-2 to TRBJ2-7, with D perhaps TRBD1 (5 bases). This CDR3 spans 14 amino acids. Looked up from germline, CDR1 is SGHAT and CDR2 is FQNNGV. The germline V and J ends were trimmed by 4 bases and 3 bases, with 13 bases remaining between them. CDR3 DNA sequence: TGTGCCAGCAGCTCCAGGGCCTACCGCTACGAGCAGTACTTC. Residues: CASSSRAYRYEQYF.

CDR3 bases: TGTGCCAGCAGTTTGGACAGGTCCTATGGCTACACCTTC. As protein: CASSLDRSYGYTF. J is TRBJ1-2 and V is TRBV28; 7 positions agree with TRBD1. CDR1 is MDHEN, CDR2 SYDVKM, per germline. The CDR3 extends over 13 amino acids. J was trimmed by 4 bases and V by 3 bases; bases with no gene match: 2.

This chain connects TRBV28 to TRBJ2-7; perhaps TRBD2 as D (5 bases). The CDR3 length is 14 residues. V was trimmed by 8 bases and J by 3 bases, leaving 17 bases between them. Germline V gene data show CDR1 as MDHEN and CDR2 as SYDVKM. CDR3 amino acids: CASSDRQGLYEQYF. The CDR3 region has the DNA TGTGCCAGCTCGGACCGACAAGGACTCTACGAGCAGTACTTC.

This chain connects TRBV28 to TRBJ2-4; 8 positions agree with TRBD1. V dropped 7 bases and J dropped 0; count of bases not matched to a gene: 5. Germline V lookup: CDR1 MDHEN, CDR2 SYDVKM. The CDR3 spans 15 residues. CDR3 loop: CASISGGLAKNIQYF. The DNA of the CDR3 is TGTGCCAGCATTTCAGGGGGCCTAGCCAAAAACATTCAGTACTTC.

The CDR3 is CASSQDGQGHYEQYF. The DNA of the CDR3 is TGCGCCAGCAGCCAAGACGGACAGGGTCATTACGAGCAGTACTTC. This rearrangement joins TRBV4-3 to TRBJ2-7; TRBD1 matches 8 bases. Germline CDR1 is LGHNA and CDR2 is YSLEER. The CDR3 extends over 15 amino acids. Trimming took 0 bases from V and 4 from J; bases not matched to a gene: 5.

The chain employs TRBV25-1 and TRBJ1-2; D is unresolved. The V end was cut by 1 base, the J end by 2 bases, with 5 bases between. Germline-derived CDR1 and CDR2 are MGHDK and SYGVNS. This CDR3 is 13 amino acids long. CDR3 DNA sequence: TGTGCCAGCAGTGAATCAGGAAACTATGGCTACACCTTC. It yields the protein CASSESGNYGYTF.

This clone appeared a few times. DNA for the CDR3: TGTGCCATCAGTGATGACAGGGCCGACGAGCAGTACTTC. This translates into CAISDDRADEQYF. The chain couples TRBV10-3 to TRBJ2-7; 7 nucleotides agree with TRBD1. The length of the CDR3 is 13 residues. V gave up 3 bases and J gave up 5 bases; unmatched junction bases: 4. Germline CDR1 and CDR2: ENHRY and SYGVKD.

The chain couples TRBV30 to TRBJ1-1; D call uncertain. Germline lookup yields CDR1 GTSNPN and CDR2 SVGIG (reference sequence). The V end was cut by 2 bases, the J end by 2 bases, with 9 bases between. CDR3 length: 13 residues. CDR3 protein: CAWSLKTNTEAFF. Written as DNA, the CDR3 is TGTGCCTGGAGTCTCAAGACAAACACTGAAGCTTTCTTT.